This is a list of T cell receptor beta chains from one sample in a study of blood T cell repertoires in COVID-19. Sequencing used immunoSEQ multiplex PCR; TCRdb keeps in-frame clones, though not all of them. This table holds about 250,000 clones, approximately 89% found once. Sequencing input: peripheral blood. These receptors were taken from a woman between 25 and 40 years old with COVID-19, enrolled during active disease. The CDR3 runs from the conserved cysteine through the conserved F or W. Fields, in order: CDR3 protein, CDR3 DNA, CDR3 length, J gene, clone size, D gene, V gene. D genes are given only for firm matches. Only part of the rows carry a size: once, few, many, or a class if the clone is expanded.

CDR3aa: CASSYTGLAGAGELFF; CDR3nt: TGTGCCAGCAGTTACACGGGACTAGCGGGAGCCGGGGAGCTGTTTTTT; len: 16; j_gene: TRBJ2-2; abundance: -; d_gene: TRBD2; v_gene: TRBV6-5
CDR3aa: CASSPGQGMKLFF; CDR3nt: TGTGCCAGCAGCCCGGGACAGGGGATGAAACTGTTTTTT; len: 13; j_gene: TRBJ1-4; abundance: -; d_gene: TRBD1; v_gene: TRBV12-3/TRBV12-4
CDR3aa: CASSLVSGGGETQYF; CDR3nt: TGTGCCAGCAGCTTAGTTAGCGGGGGAGGGGAGACCCAGTACTTC; len: 15; j_gene: TRBJ2-5; abundance: -; d_gene: TRBD2; v_gene: TRBV7-2
CDR3aa: CASSPRTSGSFGNEQFF; CDR3nt: TGTGCCAGCAGCCCCAGGACTAGCGGGAGTTTTGGCAATGAGCAGTTCTTC; len: 17; j_gene: TRBJ2-1; abundance: -; d_gene: TRBD2; v_gene: TRBV5-4
CDR3aa: CASSLGSTKKFF; CDR3nt: TGTGCCAGCAGCCTGGGCTCCACGAAGAAGTTCTTC; len: 12; j_gene: TRBJ2-1; abundance: -; d_gene: -; v_gene: TRBV3-1/TRBV3-2
CDR3aa: CASSPGTGAKNIQYF; CDR3nt: TGCGCCAGCAGCCCCGGGACAGGGGCCAAAAACATTCAGTACTTC; len: 15; j_gene: TRBJ2-4; abundance: -; d_gene: TRBD1; v_gene: TRBV5-1
CDR3aa: CASTRGGQETQYF; CDR3nt: TGTGCCAGCACCCGGGGGGGCCAAGAGACCCAGTACTTC; len: 13; j_gene: TRBJ2-5; abundance: few; d_gene: TRBD2; v_gene: TRBV28
CDR3aa: CASSVGSQDNTEAFF; CDR3nt: TGTGCCAGCAGCGTAGGTTCACAGGATAACACTGAAGCTTTCTTT; len: 15; j_gene: TRBJ1-1; abundance: -; d_gene: -; v_gene: TRBV9
CDR3aa: CASGARQPTTNEKLFF; CDR3nt: TGTGCCAGCGGGGCGCGCCAGCCCACAACTAATGAAAAACTGTTTTTT; len: 16; j_gene: TRBJ1-4; abundance: -; d_gene: -; v_gene: TRBV28
CDR3aa: CASSPRGGGNQETQYF; CDR3nt: TGTGCCAGCAGCCCACGTGGCGGGGGGAACCAAGAGACCCAGTACTTC; len: 16; j_gene: TRBJ2-5; abundance: -; d_gene: TRBD2; v_gene: TRBV4-2
CDR3aa: CASSGDRLLGNTIYF; CDR3nt: TGTGCCAGCAGTGGAGACAGGCTACTTGGAAACACCATATATTTT; len: 15; j_gene: TRBJ1-3; abundance: once; d_gene: -; v_gene: TRBV2
CDR3aa: CASSGLAVYNEQFF; CDR3nt: TGTGCCAGTAGCGGACTAGCGGTCTACAATGAGCAGTTCTTC; len: 14; j_gene: TRBJ2-1; abundance: -; d_gene: TRBD2; v_gene: TRBV19
CDR3aa: CASSQEGQRYGYTF; CDR3nt: TGTGCCAGCAGCCAAGAAGGACAGCGCTATGGCTACACCTTC; len: 14; j_gene: TRBJ1-2; abundance: -; d_gene: -; v_gene: TRBV4-2
CDR3aa: CASSFGAGGTEAFF; CDR3nt: TGCGCCAGCAGCTTTGGGGCCGGGGGGACTGAAGCTTTCTTT; len: 14; j_gene: TRBJ1-1; abundance: -; d_gene: -; v_gene: TRBV5-1
CDR3aa: CASSEAGNNQPQHF; CDR3nt: TGTGCCAGCAGTGAGGCGGGGAACAATCAGCCCCAGCATTTT; len: 14; j_gene: TRBJ1-5; abundance: -; d_gene: -; v_gene: TRBV2
CDR3aa: CATGRAQETQYF; CDR3nt: TGTGCCACCGGGAGAGCACAAGAGACCCAGTACTTC; len: 12; j_gene: TRBJ2-5; abundance: -; d_gene: -; v_gene: TRBV7-6
CDR3aa: CASSLQGAPEKLFF; CDR3nt: TGTGCCAGCAGCCTTCAGGGGGCCCCCGAAAAACTGTTTTTT; len: 14; j_gene: TRBJ1-4; abundance: -; d_gene: TRBD1; v_gene: TRBV6-5
CDR3aa: CASSKGLAGLQETQYF; CDR3nt: TGTGCCAGTAGTAAAGGTCTAGCGGGACTCCAAGAGACCCAGTACTTC; len: 16; j_gene: TRBJ2-5; abundance: -; d_gene: TRBD2; v_gene: TRBV19
CDR3aa: CSVRWGGETQYF; CDR3nt: TGCAGCGTCAGGTGGGGGGGAGAGACCCAGTACTTC; len: 12; j_gene: TRBJ2-5; abundance: -; d_gene: TRBD2; v_gene: TRBV29-1
CDR3aa: CATSGDRVSETQYF; CDR3nt: TGTGCCACCAGTGGAGACAGGGTTTCCGAGACCCAGTACTTC; len: 14; j_gene: TRBJ2-5; abundance: -; d_gene: TRBD1; v_gene: TRBV24-1
CDR3aa: CASSFKLLRSGANVLTF; CDR3nt: TGTGCCAGCAGTTTCAAACTTCTCCGCTCTGGGGCCAACGTCCTGACTTTC; len: 17; j_gene: TRBJ2-6; abundance: once; d_gene: -; v_gene: TRBV28
CDR3aa: CASSSGSLYNEQFF; CDR3nt: TGTGCCAGCAGCTCCGGGAGCCTTTACAATGAGCAGTTCTTC; len: 14; j_gene: TRBJ2-1; abundance: -; d_gene: -; v_gene: TRBV28
CDR3aa: CASSVGLRNTEAFF; CDR3nt: TGTGCCAGCAGCGTGGGACTCCGAAACACTGAAGCTTTCTTT; len: 14; j_gene: TRBJ1-1; abundance: -; d_gene: -; v_gene: TRBV7-9
CDR3aa: CASSPGGRDSNQPQHF; CDR3nt: TGTGCCAGCAGTCCCGGGGGACGGGATAGCAATCAGCCCCAGCATTTT; len: 16; j_gene: TRBJ1-5; abundance: -; d_gene: -; v_gene: TRBV28
CDR3aa: CASSPGTIRAKNIQYF; CDR3nt: TGTGCCAGTTCCCCCGGGACTATCCGAGCCAAAAACATTCAGTACTTC; len: 16; j_gene: TRBJ2-4; abundance: -; d_gene: TRBD2; v_gene: TRBV19
CDR3aa: CASSLYDRPNQPQHF; CDR3nt: TGTGCCAGCAGCTTATACGACAGGCCAAATCAGCCCCAGCATTTT; len: 15; j_gene: TRBJ1-5; abundance: -; d_gene: -; v_gene: TRBV7-9
CDR3aa: CASSGRAQETQYF; CDR3nt: TGTGCCAGTAGCGGGAGGGCCCAAGAGACCCAGTACTTC; len: 13; j_gene: TRBJ2-5; abundance: -; d_gene: TRBD2; v_gene: TRBV19
CDR3aa: CASSLAGVFDTQYF; CDR3nt: TGTGCCAGCAGCTTAGCGGGAGTATTCGATACGCAGTATTTT; len: 14; j_gene: TRBJ2-3; abundance: -; d_gene: -; v_gene: TRBV7-9
CDR3aa: CASSHRDRAYGYTF; CDR3nt: TGTGCCAGTAGTCACCGGGACAGAGCATATGGCTACACCTTC; len: 14; j_gene: TRBJ1-2; abundance: many; d_gene: TRBD1; v_gene: TRBV19
CDR3aa: CASSVRDRQDTQYF; CDR3nt: TGTGCCAGCAGCGTTCGGGATCGTCAGGATACGCAGTATTTT; len: 14; j_gene: TRBJ2-3; abundance: -; d_gene: -; v_gene: TRBV9
CDR3aa: CASSPSGGAYNEQFF; CDR3nt: TGTGCCAGCAGTCCCAGCGGGGGGGCTTACAATGAGCAGTTCTTC; len: 15; j_gene: TRBJ2-1; abundance: -; d_gene: TRBD2; v_gene: TRBV7-6
CDR3aa: CASSRTGREYGYTF; CDR3nt: TGTGCCAGCAGTCGGACAGGAAGAGAATATGGCTACACCTTC; len: 14; j_gene: TRBJ1-2; abundance: -; d_gene: TRBD1; v_gene: TRBV6-5
CDR3aa: CASSFSFILSADNEQFF; CDR3nt: TGTGCCAGCAGTTTCTCCTTCATTCTTTCCGCGGACAATGAGCAGTTCTTC; len: 17; j_gene: TRBJ2-1; abundance: -; d_gene: -; v_gene: TRBV6-2/TRBV6-3
CDR3aa: CASKGQVATGELFF; CDR3nt: TGCGCCAGCAAGGGACAGGTCGCCACCGGGGAGCTGTTTTTT; len: 14; j_gene: TRBJ2-2; abundance: -; d_gene: TRBD1; v_gene: TRBV5-1
CDR3aa: CASSPLAGVLLSQYF; CDR3nt: TGTGCCAGCAGCCCACTAGCGGGGGTTCTATTATCGCAGTATTTT; len: 15; j_gene: TRBJ2-3; abundance: -; d_gene: TRBD2; v_gene: TRBV7-2
CDR3aa: CAWSVRHRAYTEAFF; CDR3nt: TGTGCCTGGAGTGTACGGCACAGGGCCTACACTGAAGCTTTCTTT; len: 15; j_gene: TRBJ1-1; abundance: -; d_gene: -; v_gene: TRBV30
CDR3aa: CASSRGPPQHF; CDR3nt: TGTGCCAGCAGCCGGGGTCCGCCCCAGCATTTT; len: 11; j_gene: TRBJ1-5; abundance: -; d_gene: -; v_gene: TRBV28
CDR3aa: CASSYLERTGYTF; CDR3nt: TGTGCCAGCAGTTACTTAGAACGGACAGGCTACACCTTC; len: 13; j_gene: TRBJ1-2; abundance: -; d_gene: -; v_gene: TRBV6-5
CDR3aa: CAISGTSYEQYF; CDR3nt: TGTGCCATCAGTGGGACTAGCTACGAGCAGTACTTC; len: 12; j_gene: TRBJ2-7; abundance: -; d_gene: TRBD2; v_gene: TRBV10-3
CDR3aa: CSVDAGNYGYTF; CDR3nt: TGCAGCGTAGATGCAGGGAACTATGGCTACACCTTC; len: 12; j_gene: TRBJ1-2; abundance: -; d_gene: -; v_gene: TRBV29-1
CDR3aa: CASSAPGQGAQPQHF; CDR3nt: TGTGCCAGCAGCGCCCCGGGACAGGGGGCTCAGCCCCAGCATTTT; len: 15; j_gene: TRBJ1-5; abundance: -; d_gene: TRBD1; v_gene: TRBV7-9